The text below deals with one T cell receptor (beta chain). The antigen remains unidentified. The same CDR3 also results from other DNA sequences found in this sample. This record belongs to a study of shared clonotypes between healthy human individuals. Study context: Donors had three CD4 naive, three CD4 memory, two CD8 naive and one CD8 memory plate apiece.

Study-wide results and caveats: About 5% of naive CD4 clonotypes were shared across several donors.

Libraries were prepared by immunoSEQ multiplex PCR; TCRdb keeps only in-frame clonotypes and omits some of them. In the table there are 1,400,000 or so clones, approximately 98.5% of which are singletons. The source material was naive CD4+ T cells sorted from blood. Subset: CD45RA+ positively selected. The source is a man aged 30-40 years in good health.

CDR3 residues: CASSYSGGLTDTQYF. CDR3 bases: TGTGCCAGCAGTTACTCAGGCGGGCTCACAGATACGCAGTATTTT. The chain has TRBV6-5 and TRBJ2-3; a possible D gene is TRBD2 (5 bases). This CDR3 comprises 15 residues. V lost 0 bases and J lost 2, with 9 bases in between. The germline gives CDR1 MNHEY, CDR2 SVGAGI.